A single sample is the source of the 21 T cell receptor beta chains below, sequenced in a study of blood T cell repertoires in COVID-19. Libraries were prepared by immunoSEQ multiplex PCR; TCRdb keeps only in-frame clonotypes and omits some of them. The data show some 230,000 clones, approximately 85% seen once. Specimen: peripheral blood. Receptors originate from a man in his forties with acute or convalescent COVID-19.

V usage is TRBV28 and J usage is TRBJ2-1; 9 bases align to TRBD2. CDR1 and CDR2 from the germline V gene are MDHEN and SYDVKM. The CDR3 is 16 amino acids. The V segment lost 5 bases and the J segment 5 bases; nucleotides outside the gene matches: 10. This CDR3 reads CASSLNSGTSNNEQFF. Here the CDR3 DNA reads TGTGCCAGCAGTCTGAACAGCGGGACTAGCAACAATGAGCAGTTCTTC.

V usage is TRBV3-1 (or the pseudogene TRBV3-2) and J usage is TRBJ2-7; weak D call: TRBD1 (6 bases). Germline CDR1 and CDR2: LGHDT and YNNKEL (reference sequence). Trimming left V 1 base short and J 0 bases short, with 16 bases between. The CDR3 loop spans 17 amino acids. The DNA of the CDR3 is TGTGCCAGCAGCCAAGGTGCCAGGGGCTTAAGCTCCTACGAGCAGTACTTC. As protein: CASSQGARGLSSYEQYF.

The rearrangement joins TRBV23-1 to TRBJ2-2; TRBD1 agrees at 8 bases. TRBV23-1 is flagged as an ORF with uncertain function. The CDR3 runs to 16 residues. With 2 bases clipped from V and 4 bases from J, the junction kept 6 bases outside the gene matches. Here the CDR3 DNA reads TGCGCCAGCAGTCAAGTCGCGACAGGGGCCACCGGGGAGCTGTTTTTT. Protein product: CASSQVATGATGELFF.

This clone has a handful of counts. The chain joins TRBV19 to TRBJ1-6; 9 positions match TRBD1. CDR1 LNHDA and CDR2 SQIVND come from the germline V gene (reference sequence). The CDR3 runs to 16 residues. V lost 5 bases, J lost 4 bases, and 6 bases stayed unmatched. CDR3 loop: CASSPQGQGYNSPLHF. The CDR3 region has the DNA TGTGCCAGTAGTCCCCAGGGACAGGGTTATAATTCACCCCTCCACTTT.

V and J are TRBV29-1 and TRBJ1-4; 8 bases are a match to TRBD1. CDR3 length: 10 residues. After removal of 7 bases from V and 12 bases from J, the junction contained 4 bases not matched to a gene. Germline V gene lookup returns CDR1 SQVTM and CDR2 ANQGSEA. The CDR3 protein is CSAGQGELFF. The CDR3 DNA sequence: TGCAGCGCCGGACAGGGAGAACTGTTTTTT.

V gene TRBV6-2 or TRBV6-3 combines with J gene TRBJ2-7; 9 positions agree with TRBD2. The V gene end was trimmed by 2 bases and the J gene end by 2 bases; junction bases not matched to a gene: 10. The CDR3 is 17 residues long. CDR1 MNHEY and CDR2 SVGEGT come from the germline V gene. The chain's CDR3 is CASSYPSGAAGTYEQYF. The DNA for the CDR3 is TGTGCCAGCAGTTACCCTAGCGGGGCTGCTGGTACCTACGAGCAGTACTTC.

In nucleotides, the CDR3 is TGCAGCGTTGGGGACAGGGGTTATAACTATGGCTACACCTTC. This encodes CSVGDRGYNYGYTF. This rearrangement joins TRBV29-1 to TRBJ1-2; 10 bases line up with TRBD1. Germline lookup yields CDR1 SQVTM and CDR2 ANQGSEA. V gave up 4 bases and J gave up 1 base; unmatched junction bases: 3. This CDR3 is built from 14 residues.

The V gene is TRBV2, the J gene TRBJ1-4; TRBD1 agrees at 8 bases. Germline V gives CDR1 SNHLY, CDR2 FYNNEI. This CDR3 region has 14 residues. With 4 bases clipped from V and 8 bases from J, the junction kept 6 bases outside the gene matches. The DNA of the CDR3 is TGTGCCAGCAGTGTAGTCAGGGGGCGAGAAAAACTGTTTTTT. Encoded protein: CASSVVRGREKLFF.

The chain combines TRBV9 with TRBJ2-5; no firm D call. This CDR3 has 13 residues. V lost 1 base to trimming and J lost 2 bases, with 6 bases between them. Germline-derived CDR1 and CDR2 are SGDLS and YYNGEE. The CDR3 DNA sequence: TGTGCCAGCAGCGTACAGGTGCAAGAGACCCAGTACTTC. Residues: CASSVQVQETQYF. Combining the CDR3 with reference TRBV9 and TRBJ2-5 gives the whole variable domain DSGVTQTPKHLITATGQRVTLRCSPRSGDLSVYWYQQSLDQGLQFLIQYYNGEERAKGNILERFSAQQFPDLHSELNLSSLELGDSALYFCASSVQVQETQYFGPGTRLLVL.

A remark on this clone: This sample includes further DNA sequences coding for the same CDR3. The CDR3 sequence is CASSQLSNQPQHF. The CDR3 DNA reads TGTGCCAGCAGCCAACTGAGCAATCAGCCCCAGCATTTT. The chain couples TRBV3-1 (or the pseudogene TRBV3-2) to TRBJ1-5; no definite D call. The CDR3 is 13 amino acids. Looked up from germline, CDR1 is LGHDT and CDR2 is YNNKEL (reference sequence). V gave up 2 bases and J gave up 1 base, with 3 bases separating them.

This clone has only one observation. The genes are TRBV28 and TRBJ2-2, with TRBD2 identical over 8 bases. The germline V gene has CDR1 MDHEN and CDR2 SYDVKM. CDR3 length: 16 amino acids. Unmatched junction bases numbered 5, after V lost 4 bases and J lost 1 base. The CDR3 DNA follows: TGTGCCAGCAGTTCACCAACTAGCGGGAACACCGGGGAGCTGTTTTTT. This encodes CASSSPTSGNTGELFF.

The chain couples TRBV18 to TRBJ1-3; D might be TRBD1 (6 bases). Germline V CDR1 and CDR2: KGHSH, LQKENI. This CDR3 is 15 amino acids long. V dropped 5 bases and J dropped 4 bases, with 15 bases sitting between them. This CDR3 is CASSTSGTPGNTIYF. In nucleotides, the CDR3 is TGTGCCAGCTCAACCAGCGGGACACCCGGAAACACCATATATTTT. The full variable domain, with the rest looked up from reference TRBV18 and TRBJ1-3, is NAGVMQNPRHLVRRRGQEARLRCSPMKGHSHVYWYRQLPEEGLKFMVYLQKENIIDESGMPKERFSAEFPKEGPSILRIQQVVRGDSAAYFCASSTSGTPGNTIYFGEGSWLTVV.

The V call is TRBV30, the J call TRBJ2-5, with D possibly being TRBD1 or TRBD2 (5 bases each). V lost 5 bases and J 4 bases, leaving 14 bases between the germline ends. This CDR3 comprises 13 residues. Germline lookup yields CDR1 GTSNPN and CDR2 SVGIG (reference sequence). The CDR3 nucleotides are TGTGCCTGGGGGGCGGGCTGGCGAGAGACCCAGTACTTC. Protein: CAWGAGWRETQYF.

There are a few counts of this clone. The V call is TRBV27, the J call TRBJ1-3; TRBD1 aligns across 7 bases. The CDR3 is 15 residues long. Trimming took 2 bases from V and 4 from J; bases not matched to a gene: 5. Germline V CDR1 and CDR2: MNHEY, SMNVEV (reference sequence). CDR3: CASSLEGARGNTIYF. Written as DNA, the CDR3 is TGTGCCAGCAGTTTAGAGGGGGCGCGGGGAAACACCATATATTTT.

The chain has TRBV27 and TRBJ1-1; 7 positions agree with TRBD1. Germline CDR1 MNHEY, CDR2 SMNVEV (reference sequence). CDR3 length: 13 residues. The ends lost 4 bases at V and 8 bases at J; junction bases unmatched: 7. Written as DNA, the CDR3 is TGTGCCAGCAGTTACGGCGGACAGGCGGAAGCTTTCTTT. Translated: CASSYGGQAEAFF.

CDR3 DNA sequence: TGTGCCAGTGGTTTACAGGGGATGTGGTCTGAAGCTTTCTTT. Residues: CASGLQGMWSEAFF. This chain links TRBV19 with TRBJ1-1; TRBD1 aligns across 7 bases. From germline, CDR1 is LNHDA and CDR2 SQIVND (reference sequence). There are 14 residues in the CDR3. The V gene end was trimmed by 8 bases and the J gene end by 6 bases; junction bases not matched to a gene: 12.

This clone was recorded a few times. The rearrangement joins TRBV6-1 to TRBJ1-1, with TRBD1 as a possible D gene (5 bases). The V gene's germline CDR1 is MNHNS and CDR2 SASEGT. V was clipped by 0 bases and J by 7 bases, with 12 bases between them. CDR3 length: 14 amino acids. The CDR3 protein is CASSEARRTREAFF. The DNA for the CDR3 is TGTGCCAGCAGTGAAGCTCGAAGGACACGTGAAGCTTTCTTT.

The chain is built from TRBV5-5 and TRBJ1-5, with 8 bases identical to TRBD1. Germline trimming cut 4 bases from V and 0 bases from J; bases unmatched to any gene: 3. The CDR3 spans 15 residues. Germline CDR1 reads SGHKS; CDR2 reads YYEKEE (reference sequence). The CDR3 loop is CASSMTGASNQPQHF. The CDR3 region has the DNA TGTGCCAGCAGCATGACAGGGGCTAGCAATCAGCCCCAGCATTTT.

This chain joins TRBV13 and TRBJ1-1; 7 bases are shared with TRBD1. V shed 3 bases and J 2 bases; nucleotides not matched to a gene: 12. The germline CDR1 and CDR2 sequences are PRHDT and FYEKMQ (reference sequence). The CDR3 has 17 residues. The CDR3: CASSFYQGGGPNTEAFF. CDR3 nucleotides: TGTGCCAGCAGCTTTTACCAAGGGGGCGGGCCAAACACTGAAGCTTTCTTT.

J is TRBJ2-2 and V is TRBV14; weak D call: TRBD1 (5 bases). The V end was cut by 1 base, the J end by 3 bases, with 6 bases between. The CDR3 has 14 amino acids. CDR1 and CDR2 (germline): SGHDN, FVKESK. The CDR3, as DNA: TGTGCCAGCAGCCAAGCCAGGGACACCGGGGAGCTGTTTTTT. Translated, it gives CASSQARDTGELFF.

This chain joins TRBV24-1 and TRBJ2-3; TRBD1 aligns across 7 bases. Looked up from germline, CDR1 is KGHDR and CDR2 is SFDVKD. The CDR3 has 14 amino acids. V was clipped by 9 bases and J by 0 bases; unmatched bases: 5. CDR3 in DNA: TGTGCCACCGGGGCGACAGGGAGCACAGATACGCAGTATTTT. Residues: CATGATGSTDTQYF.